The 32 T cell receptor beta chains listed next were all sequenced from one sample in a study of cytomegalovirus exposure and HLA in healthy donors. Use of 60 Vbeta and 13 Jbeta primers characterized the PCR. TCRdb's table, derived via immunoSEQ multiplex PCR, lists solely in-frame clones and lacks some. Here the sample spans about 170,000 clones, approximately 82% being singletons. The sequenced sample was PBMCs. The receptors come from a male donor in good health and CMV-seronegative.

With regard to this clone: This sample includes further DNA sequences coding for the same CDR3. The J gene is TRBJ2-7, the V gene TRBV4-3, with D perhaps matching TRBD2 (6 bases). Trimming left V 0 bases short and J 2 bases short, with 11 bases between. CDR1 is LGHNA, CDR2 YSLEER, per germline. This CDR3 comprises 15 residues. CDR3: CASSQETGRAYEQYF. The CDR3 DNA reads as TGCGCCAGCAGCCAAGAGACCGGGAGAGCCTACGAGCAGTACTTC.

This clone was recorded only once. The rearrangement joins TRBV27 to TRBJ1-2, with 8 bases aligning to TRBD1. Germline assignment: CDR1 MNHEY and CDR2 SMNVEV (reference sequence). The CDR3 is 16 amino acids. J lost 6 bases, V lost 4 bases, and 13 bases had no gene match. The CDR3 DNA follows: TGTGCCAGCAGTTCTCGGTCCGCCAGGGGGCTGGATGGCTACACCTTC. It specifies CASSSRSARGLDGYTF.

This CDR3 is CASSQETGGFEKLFF. The CDR3, as DNA: TGCGCCAGCAGCCAAGAGACAGGGGGCTTCGAAAAACTGTTTTTT. The chain carries TRBV4-3 and TRBJ1-4, with 10 bases matching TRBD1. The germline CDR1 and CDR2 sequences are LGHNA and YSLEER. With 0 bases clipped from V and 8 bases from J, the junction kept 3 bases outside the gene matches. This CDR3 comprises 15 residues.

The CDR3 DNA follows: TGTGCCAGCAGCCCAGATGGGACAGGGGTGTCCGAGCAGTACTTC. It specifies CASSPDGTGVSEQYF. The rearrangement joins TRBV7-9 to TRBJ2-7; TRBD1 matches 10 bases. J lost 6 bases, V lost 5 bases, and 10 bases had no gene match. Germline V gene data show CDR1 as SEHNR and CDR2 as FQNEAQ (reference sequence). The CDR3 is 15 residues long.

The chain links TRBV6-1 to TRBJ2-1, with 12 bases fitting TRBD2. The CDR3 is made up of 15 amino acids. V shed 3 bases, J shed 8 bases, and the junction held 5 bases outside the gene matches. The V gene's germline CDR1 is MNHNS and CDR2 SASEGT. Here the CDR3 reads CASSELAGGLDEQFF. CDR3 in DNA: TGTGCCAGCAGTGAGCTAGCGGGGGGGCTAGATGAGCAGTTCTTC.

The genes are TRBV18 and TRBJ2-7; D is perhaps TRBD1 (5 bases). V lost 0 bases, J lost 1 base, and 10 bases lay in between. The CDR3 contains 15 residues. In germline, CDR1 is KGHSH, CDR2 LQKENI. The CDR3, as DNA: TGTGCCAGCTCACCACCCCCGGACATTTCCTACGAGCAGTACTTC. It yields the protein CASSPPPDISYEQYF.

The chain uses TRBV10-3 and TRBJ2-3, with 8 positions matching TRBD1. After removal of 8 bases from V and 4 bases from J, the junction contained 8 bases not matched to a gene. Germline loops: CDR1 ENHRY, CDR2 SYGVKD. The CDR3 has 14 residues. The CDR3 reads CAISETGGSDTQYF. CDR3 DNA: TGTGCCATCTCGGAAACAGGGGGGTCAGATACGCAGTATTTT.

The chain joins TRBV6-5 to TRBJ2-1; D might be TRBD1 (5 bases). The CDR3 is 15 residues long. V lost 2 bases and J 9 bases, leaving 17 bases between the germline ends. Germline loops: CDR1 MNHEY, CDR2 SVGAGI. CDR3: CASSYDSHPTGEQFF. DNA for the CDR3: TGTGCCAGCAGTTACGACAGTCACCCCACGGGTGAGCAGTTCTTC.

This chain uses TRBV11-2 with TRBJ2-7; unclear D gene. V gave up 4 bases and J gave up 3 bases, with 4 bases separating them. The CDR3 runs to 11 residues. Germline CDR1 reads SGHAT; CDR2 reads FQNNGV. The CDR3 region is CASSSLYEQYF. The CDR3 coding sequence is TGTGCCAGCAGCTCCCTCTACGAGCAGTACTTC.

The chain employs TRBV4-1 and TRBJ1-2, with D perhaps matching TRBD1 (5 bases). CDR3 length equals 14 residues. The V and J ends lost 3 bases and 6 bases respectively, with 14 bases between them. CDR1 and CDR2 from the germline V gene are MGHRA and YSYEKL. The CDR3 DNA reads TGCGCCAGCAGCCACAAAAGGGGTGAAGATGGCTACACCTTC. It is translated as CASSHKRGEDGYTF.

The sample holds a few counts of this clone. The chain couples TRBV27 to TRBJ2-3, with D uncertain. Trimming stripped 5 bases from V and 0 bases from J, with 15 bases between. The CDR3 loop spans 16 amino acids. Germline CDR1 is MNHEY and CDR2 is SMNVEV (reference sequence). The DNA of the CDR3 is TGTGCCAGCAGTCAGCTGAGGAGTACCAGCACAGATACGCAGTATTTT. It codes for CASSQLRSTSTDTQYF.

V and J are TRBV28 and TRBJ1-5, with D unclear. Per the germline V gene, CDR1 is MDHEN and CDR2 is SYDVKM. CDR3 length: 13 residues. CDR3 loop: CAYGVGSGQPQHF. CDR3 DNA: TGTGCTTACGGCGTCGGGTCGGGTCAGCCCCAGCATTTT.

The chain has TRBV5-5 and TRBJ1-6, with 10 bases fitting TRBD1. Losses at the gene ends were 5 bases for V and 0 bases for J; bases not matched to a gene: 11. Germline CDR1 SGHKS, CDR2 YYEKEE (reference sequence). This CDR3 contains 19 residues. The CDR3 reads CASRSGGQGFGSYNSPLHF. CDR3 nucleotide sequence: TGTGCCAGCAGATCCGGGGGACAGGGGTTTGGCTCCTATAATTCACCCCTCCACTTT.

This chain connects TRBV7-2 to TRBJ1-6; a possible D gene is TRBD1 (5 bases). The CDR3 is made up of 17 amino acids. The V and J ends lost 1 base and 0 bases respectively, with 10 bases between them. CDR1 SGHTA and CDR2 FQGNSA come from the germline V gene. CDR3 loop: CASSLGRQSSYNSPLHF. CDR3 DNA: TGTGCCAGCAGCTTAGGGAGACAGAGCTCCTATAATTCACCCCTCCACTTT.

CDR3 in amino acids: CASSLTGEHNEQFF. The CDR3 DNA is TGTGCCAGCAGCCTCACAGGTGAACACAATGAGCAGTTCTTC. The chain employs TRBV5-6 and TRBJ2-1, with TRBD1 as a possible D gene (5 bases). CDR1 SGHDT and CDR2 YYEEEE come from the germline V gene. The V gene lost 4 bases and the J gene lost 5 bases, with 13 bases spanning the gap. The CDR3 length is 14 residues.

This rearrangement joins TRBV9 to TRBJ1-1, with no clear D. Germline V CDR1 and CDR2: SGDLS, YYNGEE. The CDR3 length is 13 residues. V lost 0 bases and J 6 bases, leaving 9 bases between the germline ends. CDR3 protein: CASSVEGSSEAFF. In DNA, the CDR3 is TGTGCCAGCAGCGTAGAAGGTAGCTCTGAAGCTTTCTTT.

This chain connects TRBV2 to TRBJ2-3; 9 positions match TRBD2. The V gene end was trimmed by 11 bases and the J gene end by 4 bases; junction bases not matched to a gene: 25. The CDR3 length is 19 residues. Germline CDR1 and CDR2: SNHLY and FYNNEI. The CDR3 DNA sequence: TGTGCCGAACTGGGGGGTCAGGGGTCCCGGACTAGCGAGCCAGATACGCAGTATTTT. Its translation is CAELGGQGSRTSEPDTQYF.

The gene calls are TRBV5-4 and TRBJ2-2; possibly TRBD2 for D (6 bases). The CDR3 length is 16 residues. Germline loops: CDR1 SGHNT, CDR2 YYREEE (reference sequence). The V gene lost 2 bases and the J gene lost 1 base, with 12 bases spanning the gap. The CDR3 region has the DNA TGTGCCAGCAGCTTCGGGACTCCGTGGAACACCGGGGAGCTGTTTTTT. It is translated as CASSFGTPWNTGELFF.

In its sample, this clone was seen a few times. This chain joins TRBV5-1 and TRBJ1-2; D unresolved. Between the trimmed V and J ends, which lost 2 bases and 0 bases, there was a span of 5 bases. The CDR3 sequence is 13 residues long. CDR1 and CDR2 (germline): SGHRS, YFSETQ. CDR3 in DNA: TGCGCCAGCAGCTTAGGAGCTAACTATGGCTACACCTTC. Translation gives CASSLGANYGYTF.

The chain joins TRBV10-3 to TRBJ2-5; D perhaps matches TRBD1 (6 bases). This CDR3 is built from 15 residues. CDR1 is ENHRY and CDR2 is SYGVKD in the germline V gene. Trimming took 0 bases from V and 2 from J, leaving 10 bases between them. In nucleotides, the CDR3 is TGTGCCATCAGTGAGTCCAGGGGCACTCAAGAGACCCAGTACTTC. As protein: CAISESRGTQETQYF.

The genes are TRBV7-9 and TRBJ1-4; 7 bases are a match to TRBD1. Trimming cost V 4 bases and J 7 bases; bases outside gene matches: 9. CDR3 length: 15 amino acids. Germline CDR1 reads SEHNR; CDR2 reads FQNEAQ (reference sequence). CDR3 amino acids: CASSSRQGKAEKLFF. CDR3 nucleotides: TGTGCCAGCAGCTCAAGACAGGGCAAAGCTGAAAAACTGTTTTTT.

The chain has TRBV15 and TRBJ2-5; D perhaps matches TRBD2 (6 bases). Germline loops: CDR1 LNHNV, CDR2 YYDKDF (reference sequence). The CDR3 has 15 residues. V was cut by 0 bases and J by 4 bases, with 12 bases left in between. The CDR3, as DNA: TGTGCCACCAGCAGAGATCGGCCAGCGGGAGAGACCCAGTACTTC. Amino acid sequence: CATSRDRPAGETQYF.

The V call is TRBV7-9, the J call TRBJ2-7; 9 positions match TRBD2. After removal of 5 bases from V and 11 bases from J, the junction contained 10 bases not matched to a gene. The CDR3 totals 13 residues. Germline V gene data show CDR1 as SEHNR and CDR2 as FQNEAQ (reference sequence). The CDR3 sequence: CASSPSGGNSEYF. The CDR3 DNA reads TGTGCCAGCAGCCCAAGCGGGGGGAATTCCGAGTACTTC.

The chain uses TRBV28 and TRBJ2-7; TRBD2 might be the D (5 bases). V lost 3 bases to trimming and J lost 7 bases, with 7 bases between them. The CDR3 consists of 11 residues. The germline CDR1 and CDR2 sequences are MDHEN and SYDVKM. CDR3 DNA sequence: TGTGCCAGCAGTTTGAGAGGGGAGCAGTACTTC. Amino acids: CASSLRGEQYF.

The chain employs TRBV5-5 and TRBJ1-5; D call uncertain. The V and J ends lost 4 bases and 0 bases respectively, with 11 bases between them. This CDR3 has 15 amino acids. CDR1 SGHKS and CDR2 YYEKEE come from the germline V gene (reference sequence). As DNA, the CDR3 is TGTGCCAGCAGCCCGGAACAGATTAGCAATCAGCCCCAGCATTTT. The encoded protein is CASSPEQISNQPQHF.

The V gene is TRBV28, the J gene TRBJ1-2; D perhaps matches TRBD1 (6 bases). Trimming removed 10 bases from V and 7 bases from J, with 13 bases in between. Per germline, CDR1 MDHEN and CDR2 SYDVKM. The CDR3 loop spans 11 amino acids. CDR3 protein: CAIRQAPGYTF. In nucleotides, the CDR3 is TGTGCCATCCGACAGGCCCCTGGCTACACCTTC.

The CDR3 loop reads CASSESGSLGWTEAFF. CDR3 nucleotides: TGCGCCAGCAGTGAGTCGGGCAGCTTGGGCTGGACTGAAGCTTTCTTT. The V and J genes are TRBV10-1 and TRBJ1-1; D is unresolved. The CDR3 is made up of 16 amino acids. The V and J ends lost 0 bases and 5 bases respectively, with 16 bases between them. Germline V CDR1 and CDR2: WNHNN, SYGVQD (reference sequence).

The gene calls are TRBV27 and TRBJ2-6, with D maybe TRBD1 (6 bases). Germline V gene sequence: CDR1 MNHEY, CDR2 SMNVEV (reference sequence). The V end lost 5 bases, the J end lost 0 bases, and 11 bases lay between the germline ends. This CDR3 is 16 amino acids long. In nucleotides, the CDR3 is TGTGCCAGCAGTCGGACAGAAGCCTCTGGGGCCAACGTCCTGACTTTC. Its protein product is CASSRTEASGANVLTF.

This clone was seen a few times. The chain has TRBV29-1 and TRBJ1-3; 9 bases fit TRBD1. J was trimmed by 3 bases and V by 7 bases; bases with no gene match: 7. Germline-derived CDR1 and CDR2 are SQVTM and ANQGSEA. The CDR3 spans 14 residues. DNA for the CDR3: TGCAGCGCCTGGGACAGGGCGGGTGGAAACACCATATATTTT. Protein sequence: CSAWDRAGGNTIYF.

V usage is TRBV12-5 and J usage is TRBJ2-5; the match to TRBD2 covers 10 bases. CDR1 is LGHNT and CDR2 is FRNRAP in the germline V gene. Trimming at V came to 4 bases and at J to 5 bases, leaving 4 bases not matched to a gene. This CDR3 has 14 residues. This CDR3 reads CASGSGLAVETQYF. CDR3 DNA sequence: TGTGCTAGTGGTTCCGGACTAGCGGTTGAGACCCAGTACTTC.

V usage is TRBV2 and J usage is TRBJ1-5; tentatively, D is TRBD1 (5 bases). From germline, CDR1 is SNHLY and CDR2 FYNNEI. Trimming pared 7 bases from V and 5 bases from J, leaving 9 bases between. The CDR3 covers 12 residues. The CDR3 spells CASTTDDQPQHF. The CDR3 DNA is TGTGCCAGCACGACAGACGATCAGCCCCAGCATTTT.

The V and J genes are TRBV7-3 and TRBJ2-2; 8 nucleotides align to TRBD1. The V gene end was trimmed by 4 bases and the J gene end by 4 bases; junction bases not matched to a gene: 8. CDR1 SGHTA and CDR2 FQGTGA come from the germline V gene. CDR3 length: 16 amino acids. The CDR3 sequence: CASSSRQGAVTGELFF. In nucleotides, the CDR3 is TGTGCCAGCAGCTCACGGCAGGGGGCGGTCACCGGGGAGCTGTTTTTT.